This T cell receptor (beta chain) derives from a study of T cell responses to AZD1222 COVID-19 vaccine. Findings and limits, study-wide: Rises in breadth and depth of Spike-specific TCRs came after two AZD1222 doses. In a largely white British group with more females than males, clonal diversity was possibly underestimated.

In its sample, this clone was seen once. Its antigen is still unknown. TCRdb's table, derived via immunoSEQ multiplex PCR, lists solely in-frame clones and lacks some. The repertoire has 200,000 or so clones, around 92% of them found once; the top ten carry roughly 9.2%. The source of this sequence is an adult in good health. Sample: peripheral blood, taken on day 0 of AZD1222 vaccination.

The CDR3 sequence is CSYRTGKTGSGYEQYF. The CDR3 nucleotides read TGCAGCTACCGGACGGGGAAAACAGGGTCGGGCTACGAGCAGTACTTC. The chain recombines TRBV29-1 with TRBJ2-7; tentatively, D is TRBD1 (6 bases). V was clipped by 8 bases and J by 3 bases, with 26 bases between them. Germline assignment: CDR1 SQVTM and CDR2 ANQGSEA. The CDR3 is 16 amino acids.